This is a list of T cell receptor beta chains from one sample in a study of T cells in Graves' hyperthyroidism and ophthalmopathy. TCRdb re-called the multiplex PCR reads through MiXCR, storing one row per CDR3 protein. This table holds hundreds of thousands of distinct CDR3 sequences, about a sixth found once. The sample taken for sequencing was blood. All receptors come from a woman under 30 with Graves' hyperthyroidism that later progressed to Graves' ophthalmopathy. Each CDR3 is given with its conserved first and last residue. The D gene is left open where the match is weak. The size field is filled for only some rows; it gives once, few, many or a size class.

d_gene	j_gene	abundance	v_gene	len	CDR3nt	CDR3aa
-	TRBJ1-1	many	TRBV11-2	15	TGTGCCAGCAGCAGCTATCAGGGGAATCACCCTGAAGCTTTCTTT	CASSSYQGNHPEAFF
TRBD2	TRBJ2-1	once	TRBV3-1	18	TGTGCCAGCAGCCAAGATTACTTAAAGGCTAGCGGGAGTAATGAGCAGTTCTTC	CASSQDYLKASGSNEQFF
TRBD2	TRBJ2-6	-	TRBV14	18	TGTGCCAGCAGCTCCCTATGGGGCGGGAGCTCTGGGGCCAACGTCCTGACTTTC	CASSSLWGGSSGANVLTF
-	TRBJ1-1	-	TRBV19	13	TGTGCCAGTAGTCCCGGGACTTTCACTGAAGCTTTCTTT	CASSPGTFTEAFF
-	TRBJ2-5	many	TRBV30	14	TGTGCCTGGACGGAGTGGAGTATGGAAGAGACCCAGTACTTC	CAWTEWSMEETQYF
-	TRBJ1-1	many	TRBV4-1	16	TGCGCCAGCAGCCAAGAACGGTGGGGGACCTACACTGAAGCTTTCTTT	CASSQERWGTYTEAFF
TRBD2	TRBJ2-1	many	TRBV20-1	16	TGCAGTGCTAGAGGGGTAGCGGGAGTTTCCTACAATGAGCAGTTCTTC	CSARGVAGVSYNEQFF
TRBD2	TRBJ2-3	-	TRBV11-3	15	TGTGCCAGCAGCTCTAGCGGGAGTTTCGCAGATACGCAGTATTTT	CASSSSGSFADTQYF
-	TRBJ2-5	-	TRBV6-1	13	TGTGCCAGCCGGGCCGGAGTTTGGGAGACCCAGTACTTC	CASRAGVWETQYF
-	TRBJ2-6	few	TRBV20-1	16	TGCAGTGCCCTTTCCCCAGTTAACTCTGGGGCCAACGTCCTGACTTTC	CSALSPVNSGANVLTF
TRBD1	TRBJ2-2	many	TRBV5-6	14	TGTGCCAGCAGCTTGGGACAGGGGGTCGGGGAGCTGTTTTTT	CASSLGQGVGELFF
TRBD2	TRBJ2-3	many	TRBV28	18	TGTGCCAGCGTCCCCTTACGACTAGCGTCCGGGGGCACAGATACGCAGTATTTT	CASVPLRLASGGTDTQYF
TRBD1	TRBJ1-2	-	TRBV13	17	TGTGCCAGCAGCCCCCGGGACAGGGGCCACCCGAGCTATGGCTACACCTTC	CASSPRDRGHPSYGYTF
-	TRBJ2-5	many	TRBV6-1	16	TGTGCCAGCAGTTCGGGACTTTTACAGACAGCGGAGACCCAGTACTTC	CASSSGLLQTAETQYF
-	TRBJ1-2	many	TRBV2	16	TGTGCCAGCAGCGCCTACCCACGGGACATCTACTATGGCTACACCTTC	CASSAYPRDIYYGYTF
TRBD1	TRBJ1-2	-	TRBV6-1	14	TGTGCCAGCAGTACCGGGACAGGAACTTGGGGCTACACCTTC	CASSTGTGTWGYTF
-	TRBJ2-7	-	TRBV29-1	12	TGCAGCGTTGATAGCAGTTCCTACGAGCAGTACTTC	CSVDSSSYEQYF
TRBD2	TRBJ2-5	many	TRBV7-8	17	TGTGCCAGCAGCCACCCCGGATGGCGGGAGTATGTGGGGACCCAGTACTTC	CASSHPGWREYVGTQYF
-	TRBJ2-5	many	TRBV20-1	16	TGCAGTGCTAGAGGGTATCTACTCTCGGGTCAAGAGACCCAGTACTTC	CSARGYLLSGQETQYF
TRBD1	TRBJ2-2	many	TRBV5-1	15	TGCGCCAGCTTCAATACAGGGGGCAACACCGGGGAGCTGTTTTTT	CASFNTGGNTGELFF
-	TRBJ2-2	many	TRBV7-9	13	TGTGCCAGCAGCTTAGAAGGGTCCGGGGAGCTGTTTTTT	CASSLEGSGELFF
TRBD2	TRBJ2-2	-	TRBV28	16	TGTGCCAGCGAAAATGGACTAGCGGGCGCGCCCGGGGAGCTGTTTTTT	CASENGLAGAPGELFF
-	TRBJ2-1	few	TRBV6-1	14	TGTGCAAGTGCGGGGGCCGGCTCCTACAATGAGCAGTTCTTC	CASAGAGSYNEQFF
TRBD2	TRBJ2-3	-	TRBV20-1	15	TGCAGTGTAGCGGGAGGGCCTAGGGGCACAGATACGCAGTATTTT	CSVAGGPRGTDTQYF
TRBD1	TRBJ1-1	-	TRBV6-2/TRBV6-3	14	TGTGCCAGCAGTTACTCGGACAGGGCCACTGAAGCTTTCTTT	CASSYSDRATEAFF
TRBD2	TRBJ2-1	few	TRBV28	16	TGTGCCAGCAGTTTATCCACTAGCGGGAGTGGCCATGAGCAGTTCTTC	CASSLSTSGSGHEQFF
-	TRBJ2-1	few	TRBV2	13	TGTGCCAGCAGTGAGGCTGACTGCCATGAGCAGTTCTTC	CASSEADCHEQFF
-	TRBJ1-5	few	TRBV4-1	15	TGCGCCAGCAGCCAAGATTATGTGGGTATCCAGCCCCAGCATTTT	CASSQDYVGIQPQHF